Listed here is a single T cell receptor (beta chain). As yet, its antigen is unknown. This entry is derived from a study of early T cells in non-severe SARS-CoV-2 infection. Study background: Chains were not paired, and sequencing was done on bulk RNA from unsorted whole blood.

Unique molecular identifiers tagged individual cDNA molecules. Via MiXCR, TCRdb re-called the 5' RACE reads, giving one row per CDR3 protein. Here the sample spans more than 60,000 distinct CDR3 sequences, roughly 13% being singletons. Study-wide points: Private and CD4 specificities were missed by VDJdb matching, skewed to anti-spike CD8.

This CDR3 spans 13 amino acids. In germline, CDR1 is WSHSY, CDR2 SAAADI. V was cut by 3 bases and J by 3 bases, with 7 bases left in between. Sequencing was carried out using whole blood. The TCR was taken from an adult who was a healthcare worker with PCR-confirmed SARS-CoV-2 infection or an uninfected control (not recorded which). V is TRBV10-2 and J is TRBJ2-3; D is unclear. CDR3 protein: CASSDVKTDTQYF. In DNA form, the CDR3 reads TGCGCCAGCAGTGACGTAAAAACAGATACGCAGTATTTT.